This passage covers 3 T cell receptor beta chains from one sample sequenced in a study of response to subunit inactivated influenza vaccine. One entry per CDR3 protein, called by TCRdb with MiXCR from the RT-PCR reads. The sample holds approximately 490,000 distinct CDR3 sequences; roughly 7.6% are singletons and the top ten take roughly 13%. Sample: PBMCs from blood, taken around 25 months after vaccination. Receptors originate from a man between 50 and 75 years old who received an inactivated influenza vaccine.

In regard to this clonotype: Being one base from a much bigger clone, this may be a read error. The chain combines TRBV14 with TRBJ2-7; no definite D call. The CDR3 runs 13 residues. The V end was cut by 1 base, the J end by 7 bases, with 11 bases between. The germline V gene encodes CDR1 SGHDN and CDR2 FVKESK. CDR3 protein: CASSQVLPREQYF. DNA of the CDR3: TGTGCCAGCAGCCAAGTCCTCCCGCGGGAGCAGTACTTC.

This clonotype was counted at least ten times. The chain is built from TRBV4-2 and TRBJ2-5; D may be TRBD2 (6 bases). CDR1 LGHNA and CDR2 YNFKEQ come from the germline V gene. CDR3 length equals 14 residues. The germline V and J ends were trimmed by 1 base and 2 bases, with 8 bases remaining between them. CDR3 in amino acids: CASSQGRGQETQYF. In DNA, the CDR3 is TGTGCCAGCAGCCAAGGTCGGGGGCAAGAGACCCAGTACTTC.

This clonotype has at least ten counts. The chain is built from TRBV20-1 and TRBJ2-1, with 12 bases fitting TRBD1. CDR3 length equals 15 residues. Germline V gene lookup returns CDR1 DFQATT and CDR2 SNEGSKA (reference sequence). V shed 5 bases and J 9 bases; nucleotides not matched to a gene: 11. The CDR3 coding sequence is TGCAGTGCTTCTAGGGGGGGACAGGGGGCGTTTGAGCAGTTCTTC. Translated, it gives CSASRGGQGAFEQFF.